Shown below are 29 T cell receptor beta chains from a single sample sequenced in a study of blood T cells in healthy people across ages. It was with a sample-barcoded 5' primer and a J-beta primer mix that a second PCR of roughly 7 to 12 cycles was run. TCRdb reanalysed the 5' RACE reads using MiXCR and keeps one entry per CDR3 protein. The sample holds 870,000 or so distinct CDR3 sequences; 29% are singletons and the top ten take around 15%. Sequencing used blood. These receptors originate from a woman of 80 years or more in good health.

Concerning this clonotype: This may come from a read error, since a much larger clone is one base off. This chain joins TRBV20-1 and TRBJ2-1, with TRBD2 matching over 12 bases. J was trimmed by 7 bases and V by 0 bases; bases with no gene match: 1. The CDR3 covers 14 residues. The germline V gene encodes CDR1 DFQATT and CDR2 SNEGSKA (reference sequence). CDR3 coding DNA: TGCAGTGCTAGAGATCTAGCGGGGGGGAATGAGCAGTTCTTC. Its translation is CSARDLAGGNEQFF.

V is TRBV3-1 and J is TRBJ2-3; 11 positions match TRBD2. The V segment lost 3 bases and the J segment 0 bases; nucleotides outside the gene matches: 11. Germline lookup yields CDR1 LGHDT and CDR2 YNNKEL (reference sequence). This CDR3 is built from 19 residues. The CDR3 region has the DNA TGTGCCAGCAGCCAGACCTTAGCGGGGGGGACGACTAGCACAGATACGCAGTATTTT. Translation gives CASSQTLAGGTTSTDTQYF.

This clonotype was detected a few times. The chain has TRBV6-5 and TRBJ1-4; D remains ambiguous. Germline loops: CDR1 MNHEY, CDR2 SVGAGI. The V end lost 10 bases, the J end lost 7 bases, and 19 bases lay between the germline ends. The CDR3 spans 14 residues. The CDR3 loop is CATRAVYQTEKLFF. CDR3 in DNA: TGTGCCACCCGGGCAGTATATCAGACTGAAAAACTGTTTTTT.

A few counts support this clonotype. This may stem from a read error, because a much larger clone lies one nucleotide away. V gene TRBV6-2 or TRBV6-3 combines with J gene TRBJ2-1; D may be TRBD2 (6 bases). The J call is doubtful: the DNA matches TRBJ2-7 better. Germline loops: CDR1 MNHEY, CDR2 SVGEGT. This CDR3 has 15 amino acids. The CDR3 here is CASSSRRGSYNEQYF. CDR3 coding DNA: TGTGCCAGCAGTTCGAGGCGGGGCTCCTACAATGAGCAGTACTTC.

There are a few counts of this clonotype. The chain combines TRBV12-3 or TRBV12-4 with TRBJ2-5, with 11 bases aligning to TRBD2. Unmatched junction bases numbered 7, after V lost 5 bases and J lost 2 bases. This CDR3 comprises 16 residues. CDR3 sequence: CASSPRLAGRQETQYF. The CDR3 DNA is TGTGCCAGCAGTCCCCGACTAGCGGGGCGTCAAGAGACCCAGTACTTC.

This clonotype has only one observation. A read error may produce the germline difference seen at one junction end. The chain carries TRBV12-3 or TRBV12-4 and TRBJ1-2; D ambiguous. The CDR3 totals 15 residues. CDR3 DNA sequence: TGTGCCGGCAGTTTGGGGAGGCGGGGAGGGCATGGCTACACCTTC. It codes for CAGSLGRRGGHGYTF.

This clonotype was counted many times. This chain connects TRBV29-1 to TRBJ2-1; 9 nucleotides align to TRBD1. V shed 4 bases and J 10 bases; nucleotides not matched to a gene: 8. Germline loops: CDR1 SQVTM, CDR2 ANQGSEA. The CDR3 covers 13 residues. CDR3 protein: CSVGGQGRGEQFF. The CDR3 DNA reads TGCAGCGTTGGGGGACAGGGTAGGGGGGAGCAGTTCTTC.

A note on this clonotype: A much bigger clone sits one base away, suggesting this may be a read error. The chain combines TRBV7-2 with TRBJ1-1; TRBD1 aligns across 10 bases. This CDR3 region has 15 residues. Germline lookup yields CDR1 SGHTA and CDR2 FQGNSA. Written as DNA, the CDR3 is TGTGTCAGCAGCTTTTGGACAGGGGGGAGGACTGAAGCTTTCTTT. It codes for CVSSFWTGGRTEAFF.

This clonotype was counted at least ten times. The genes are TRBV20-1 and TRBJ2-3; D is perhaps TRBD1 (6 bases). Trimming took 4 bases from V and 4 from J, leaving 12 bases between them. The CDR3 totals 13 residues. Germline-derived CDR1 and CDR2 are DFQATT and SNEGSKA (reference sequence). Here the CDR3 DNA reads TGCAGTGCTATCCGACAGGTTCCAGATACGCAGTATTTT. Translation gives CSAIRQVPDTQYF.

This clonotype showed up just a few times. The junction and the germline gene differ at one end; a read error may be behind it. V and J are TRBV6-2 or TRBV6-3 and TRBJ2-1; TRBD2 aligns across 8 bases. The CDR3 is 13 amino acids. Germline assignment: CDR1 MNHEY and CDR2 SVGEGT. The CDR3 loop reads CAGRTGGRDEQFF. The CDR3 coding sequence is TGTGCCGGCAGGACGGGGGGGCGGGACGAGCAGTTCTTC.

In its sample, this clonotype was seen many times. The chain carries TRBV12-3 or TRBV12-4 and TRBJ2-5; 9 bases fit TRBD2. The CDR3 sequence is 16 residues long. V was pared by 3 bases and J by 7 bases, with 12 bases of the junction left unmatched. CDR3 in DNA: TGTGCCAGCAGTTTCTCAACTGCGGGGGGGCCTGGGACCCAGTACTTC. This sequence encodes CASSFSTAGGPGTQYF.

In its sample, this clonotype was seen many times. The chain recombines TRBV12-3 or TRBV12-4 with TRBJ2-7, with 9 bases fitting TRBD1. The CDR3 has 14 residues. Trimming took 6 bases from V and 1 from J; bases not matched to a gene: 4. The CDR3 nucleotides read TGTGCCAGCAGGTCGACAGGGGGTTCCTACGAGCAGTACTTC. Encoded protein: CASRSTGGSYEQYF.

Note on this clonotype: With a much larger clone just one base away, this may be a read error. The gene calls are TRBV6-2 or TRBV6-3 and TRBJ1-1; 7 bases agree with TRBD1. The CDR3 has 13 residues. In germline, CDR1 is MNHEY, CDR2 SVGEGT. The CDR3 region has the DNA TGTGTCAGCAGACTACAGGGGTATACTGAAGCTTTCTTT. Translated: CVSRLQGYTEAFF.

The V and J genes are TRBV12-3 or TRBV12-4 and TRBJ2-3; 7 nucleotides align to TRBD1. The CDR3 totals 16 residues. V was clipped by 3 bases and J by 1 base; unmatched bases: 7. The CDR3 coding sequence is TGTGCCAGCAGTTTGTTGGGGACAGAGGGCACAGATACGCAGTATTTT. Its translation: CASSLLGTEGTDTQYF.

V gene TRBV3-1 combines with J gene TRBJ2-1, with 8 bases identical to TRBD2. TRBJ2-7 explains the end of the DNA better; the J call may be wrong. Germline loops: CDR1 LGHDT, CDR2 YNNKEL (reference sequence). This CDR3 is 17 amino acids long. CDR3 sequence reads: CASSHLSRGGSYNEQYF. Written as DNA, the CDR3 is TGTGCCAGCAGCCATCTCTCCCGGGGGGGCTCCTACAATGAGCAGTACTTC.

This chain joins TRBV6-1 and TRBJ2-1; the D gene is possibly TRBD2 (5 bases). The germline V gene has CDR1 MNHNS and CDR2 SASEGT. V was shortened by 6 bases and J by 5 bases, with 14 bases between the two germline ends. The CDR3 covers 14 residues. The CDR3 here is CASSSFRGDNEQFF. The CDR3 DNA follows: TGTGCCAGCAGCTCCTTTCGGGGTGACAATGAGCAGTTCTTC.

The chain employs TRBV7-2 and TRBJ2-1; 8 positions agree with TRBD2. In germline, CDR1 is SGHTA, CDR2 FQGNSA. Trimming removed 3 bases from V and 7 bases from J; junction bases left unmatched: 8. This CDR3 is built from 15 residues. The CDR3: CASSFGGLGTNEQFF. DNA for the CDR3: TGTGCCAGCAGCTTTGGGGGACTAGGGACTAATGAGCAGTTCTTC.

The rearrangement joins TRBV2 to TRBJ2-5; D not certain. This CDR3 is 15 amino acids long. Between the trimmed V and J ends, which lost 1 base and 1 base, there was a span of 10 bases. CDR1 and CDR2 from the germline V gene are SNHLY and FYNNEI. The CDR3, as DNA: TGTGCCAGCAGTGAAGGAGGTCAGGTCCAAGAGACCCAGTACTTC. Translated, it gives CASSEGGQVQETQYF.

The CDR3 DNA follows: TGTGCCAGCAGTCGTGGGCTCGCTGGAAACACCATATATTTT. As protein: CASSRGLAGNTIYF. The rearrangement joins TRBV7-2 to TRBJ1-3; D remains ambiguous. Trimming took 6 bases from V and 2 from J, leaving 11 bases between them. The germline V gene encodes CDR1 SGHTA and CDR2 FQGNSA. This CDR3 contains 14 residues. The complete variable domain, with remaining parts taken from reference TRBV7-2 and TRBJ1-3, reads GAGVSQSPSNKVTEKGKDVELRCDPISGHTALYWYRQSLGQGLEFLIYFQGNSAPDKSGLPSDRFSAERTGGSVSTLTIQRTQQEDSAVYLCASSRGLAGNTIYFGEGSWLTVV.

As to this clonotype: With a much larger clone just one base away, this may be a read error. The rearrangement uses TRBV7-2 and TRBJ2-6; 10 bases match TRBD1. Germline V CDR1 and CDR2: SGHTA, FQGNSA. The CDR3 covers 15 residues. CDR3 nucleotides: TGTGCCAGCAGCTCGCGGACAGGGGGGACCAACGTCCGGACTTTC. This codes for CASSSRTGGTNVRTF.

The chain carries TRBV30 and TRBJ1-1; maybe TRBD1 (6 bases). Germline V gene data show CDR1 as GTSNPN and CDR2 as SVGIG (reference sequence). The CDR3 totals 14 residues. The ends were cut back, 5 bases at V and 2 bases at J, with 15 bases in the middle. CDR3 amino acids: CAWSKYRENTEAFF. CDR3 DNA sequence: TGTGCCTGGTCAAAGTACAGGGAAAACACTGAAGCTTTCTTT.

The table lists this clonotype with many counts. The chain's CDR3 is CSARETGSYEQYF. The CDR3, as DNA: TGCAGTGCTAGAGAGACAGGGTCCTACGAGCAGTACTTC. The genes are TRBV20-1 and TRBJ2-7; 7 positions agree with TRBD1. The germline V gene encodes CDR1 DFQATT and CDR2 SNEGSKA (reference sequence). After removal of 0 bases from V and 1 base from J, the junction contained 0 bases not matched to a gene. The CDR3 sequence is 13 residues long.

This clonotype has ten or more counts. This chain uses TRBV20-1 with TRBJ2-7; 7 bases fit TRBD1. Germline V gives CDR1 DFQATT, CDR2 SNEGSKA (reference sequence). The CDR3 length is 12 residues. V shed 5 bases and J 6 bases; nucleotides not matched to a gene: 7. The CDR3: CSASRQGFEQYF. CDR3 bases: TGCAGTGCTTCCAGACAGGGCTTCGAGCAGTACTTC.

V and J are TRBV6-5 and TRBJ1-2; tentatively, D is TRBD1 (6 bases). The CDR3 extends over 15 amino acids. V dropped 6 bases and J dropped 1 base, with 15 bases sitting between them. CDR1 is MNHEY and CDR2 is SVGAGI in the germline V gene. The CDR3 nucleotides are TGTGCCAGCAGATGGAGGGGGTTCAGTAACTATGGCTACACCTTC. Its protein product is CASRWRGFSNYGYTF.

This clonotype was seen a handful of times. The J gene is TRBJ1-5, the V gene TRBV20-1, with TRBD1 as a possible D gene (5 bases). The CDR3 consists of 18 residues. V was pared by 1 base and J by 6 bases, with 25 bases between. CDR1 and CDR2 from the germline V gene are DFQATT and SNEGSKA (reference sequence). The CDR3 nucleotides are TGCAGTGCTAGAGGAGAACGCGGCGGGAAAGGGGACGGTCAGCCCCAGCATTTT. Translating gives CSARGERGGKGDGQPQHF.

V and J are TRBV6-5 and TRBJ1-4; D not resolved. This CDR3 contains 18 residues. Trimming stripped 0 bases from V and 8 bases from J, with 22 bases between. Germline CDR1 MNHEY, CDR2 SVGAGI. The DNA for the CDR3 is TGTGCCAGCAGTTACTCAAAACTTTTTGCCAGGCTCCCGGAAAAACTGTTTTTT. This sequence encodes CASSYSKLFARLPEKLFF.

The sample holds a few counts of this clonotype. This chain joins TRBV19 and TRBJ2-7; D is possibly TRBD1 (5 bases). Germline V lookup: CDR1 LNHDA, CDR2 SQIVND (reference sequence). The CDR3 contains 13 residues. With 3 bases removed from V and 3 bases from J, the gap between germline ends came to 9 bases. The CDR3 spells CASSMMQGYEQYF. CDR3 in DNA: TGTGCCAGTAGTATGATGCAGGGCTACGAGCAGTACTTC.

This clonotype has a handful of counts. This rearrangement joins TRBV10-3 to TRBJ1-2; D unresolved. The germline CDR1 and CDR2 sequences are ENHRY and SYGVKD. The V end was cut by 4 bases, the J end by 2 bases, with 11 bases between. There are 14 residues in the CDR3. CDR3 sequence reads: CAISALPENYGYTF. In DNA, the CDR3 is TGTGCCATCAGTGCACTCCCAGAGAACTATGGCTACACCTTC.

Turning to this clonotype: Sequence at one end of the junction differs from germline and may be a read error. V gene TRBV5-5 combines with J gene TRBJ1-5; 7 bases line up with TRBD1. The CDR3 covers 15 residues. CDR1 is SGHKS, CDR2 YYEKEE, per germline (reference sequence). The CDR3 sequence: CASSFFGQASQPLHF. CDR3 coding DNA: TGTGCCAGTAGTTTTTTCGGACAGGCCTCTCAGCCCCTGCATTTT. The full variable domain, completed using reference TRBV5-5 and TRBJ1-5, is DAGVTQSPTHLIKTRGQQVTLRCSPISGHKSVSWYQQVLGQGPQFIFQYYEKEERGRGNFPDRFSARQFPNYSSELNVNALLLGDSALYLCASSFFGQASQPLHFGDGTRLSIL.